This T cell receptor beta chain emerged from a study of cytomegalovirus exposure and HLA in healthy donors. The PCR contained 60 Vbeta and 13 Jbeta primers. Profiled with immunoSEQ multiplex PCR; TCRdb holds only in-frame clones, not every one. Of 80,000 to 95,000 clones in the sample, around 79% are singletons; the top ten hold about 6%. Whole-study findings and limits: Altogether, 160 or so TCR beta chains were recorded as cytomegalovirus-associated. Using the classifier, cytomegalovirus status was reportedly diagnosed with high specificity and sensitivity. Among the most significant clusters, several appeared linked to common viral pathogens in a later analysis.

Details on this clone: Its antigen is not identified.

The CDR3 spans 14 residues. In germline, CDR1 is MNHNS, CDR2 SASEGT. The ends lost 10 bases at V and 2 bases at J; junction bases unmatched: 9. This chain connects TRBV6-1 to TRBJ2-7; 9 nucleotides match TRBD1. The TCR originated in a female donor in good health and CMV-seronegative. The sample taken for sequencing was PBMCs. CDR3 nucleotides: TGTGCCACCGAAACCGGGACAGGGCCCTACGAGCAGTACTTC. Translation: CATETGTGPYEQYF.